These 20 T cell receptor beta chains were all obtained from the same sample, sequenced in a study of T cells in tuberculosis. Sequencing was performed with immunoSEQ multiplex PCR; in TCRdb, only in-frame clones are kept and a portion is missing. The sample has about 43,000 clones; roughly 94% are singletons. Sequenced sample: PBMCs. These receptors were collected from a donor between 5 and 29 years old with latent tuberculosis or without tuberculosis infection. Some clones in this sample may be carry-over from other donors' samples.

V gene TRBV7-9 combines with J gene TRBJ2-3, with D maybe TRBD1 (5 bases). Germline V lookup: CDR1 SEHNR, CDR2 FQNEAQ (reference sequence). The CDR3 runs 14 residues. V lost 1 base, J lost 5 bases, and 10 bases lay in between. CDR3 DNA sequence: TGTGCCAGCAGCTTAGGCAGGGTCGGAGATACGCAGTATTTT. Its translation: CASSLGRVGDTQYF.

This chain connects TRBV14 to TRBJ2-7, with 7 nucleotides matching TRBD1. This CDR3 comprises 17 residues. The junction had 15 bases not matched to a gene; V was cut back by 3 bases and J by 4 bases. Germline V gives CDR1 SGHDN, CDR2 FVKESK. CDR3 DNA sequence: TGTGCCAGCAGCCATCAGACCGTGACAGGGATTATGTACGAGCAGTACTTC. Its translation is CASSHQTVTGIMYEQYF.

This clone was seen once. The V gene is TRBV2, the J gene TRBJ2-5; 7 nucleotides line up with TRBD2. The CDR3 totals 14 residues. From germline, CDR1 is SNHLY and CDR2 FYNNEI. With 6 bases clipped from V and 5 bases from J, the junction kept 9 bases outside the gene matches. CDR3 residues: CASSTLAVGETQYF. The DNA of the CDR3 is TGTGCCAGCAGCACGCTAGCGGTGGGGGAGACCCAGTACTTC.

The V call is TRBV7-2, the J call TRBJ1-2; 7 bases are a match to TRBD1. J gave up 4 bases and V 5 bases, and 7 bases lay outside the gene matches. Germline-derived CDR1 and CDR2 are SGHTA and FQGNSA. This CDR3 comprises 14 residues. The CDR3 sequence is CASSAYRGGYGYTF. The CDR3 DNA reads as TGTGCCAGCAGCGCATACAGGGGAGGCTATGGCTACACCTTC.

V gene TRBV5-4 combines with J gene TRBJ2-1; tentatively, D is TRBD2 (5 bases). Germline V gives CDR1 SGHNT, CDR2 YYREEE (reference sequence). The CDR3 loop spans 15 amino acids. V lost 6 bases, J lost 6 bases, and 19 bases lay in between. CDR3 in DNA: TGTGCCAGCACCACCCAGACGGGAAAGTCCAATGAGCAGTTCTTC. Its translation is CASTTQTGKSNEQFF.

The chain has TRBV28 and TRBJ2-3, with D possibly matching TRBD2 (5 bases). V lost 4 bases and J 5 bases, leaving 10 bases between the germline ends. Germline V gene lookup returns CDR1 MDHEN and CDR2 SYDVKM. This CDR3 is 13 amino acids long. CDR3 DNA sequence: TGTGCCAGCAGTTCCTTCGCGGGAGATACGCAGTATTTT. Its translation: CASSSFAGDTQYF. The full variable domain, rest sourced from reference TRBV28 and TRBJ2-3, is DVKVTQSSRYLVKRTGEKVFLECVQDMDHENMFWYRQDPGLGLRLIYFSYDVKMKEKGDIPEGYSVSREKKERFSLILESASTNQTSMYLCASSSFAGDTQYFGPGTRLTVL.

The chain's CDR3 is CASSPTTGTYNEQFF. The CDR3 coding sequence is TGTGCCAGCAGCCCGACGACAGGAACCTACAATGAGCAGTTCTTC. This chain joins TRBV7-8 and TRBJ2-1, with a possible D match to TRBD1 (6 bases). CDR1 and CDR2 from the germline V gene are SGHVS and FQNEAQ. The length of the CDR3 is 15 residues. Deletions cut 5 bases from V and 2 bases from J, with 13 bases between.

The chain joins TRBV7-2 to TRBJ2-7; D not certain. The CDR3 runs to 11 residues. V shed 5 bases and J shed 4 bases, with 6 bases lying between them. Germline values: CDR1 SGHTA, CDR2 FQGNSA. CDR3 protein: CASSKQYEQYF. The CDR3, as DNA: TGTGCCAGCAGCAAACAATACGAGCAGTACTTC.

The chain employs TRBV6-5 and TRBJ2-7; TRBD2 might be the D (5 bases). V shed 0 bases and J shed 4 bases, with 7 bases lying between them. There are 13 residues in the CDR3. CDR1 and CDR2 (germline): MNHEY, SVGAGI. The CDR3 DNA reads as TGTGCCAGCAGTTACTCGGAGGCTTACGAGCAGTACTTC. Amino acid sequence: CASSYSEAYEQYF.

V is TRBV12-5 and J is TRBJ1-2; perhaps TRBD1 as D (6 bases). Germline-derived CDR1 and CDR2 are LGHNT and FRNRAP. The V end was cut by 0 bases, the J end by 8 bases, with 19 bases between. This CDR3 has 16 amino acids. The CDR3 sequence: CASGLVQGPSLEGYTF. The CDR3 DNA reads as TGTGCTAGTGGTTTGGTACAGGGACCGTCGTTAGAGGGCTACACCTTC.

The V gene is TRBV7-2, the J gene TRBJ1-4; 7 bases line up with TRBD1. V shed 5 bases, J shed 2 bases, and the junction held 14 bases outside the gene matches. The CDR3 runs to 18 residues. Germline loops: CDR1 SGHTA, CDR2 FQGNSA. The CDR3 loop is CASSARWTGLSTNEKLFF. In DNA form, the CDR3 reads TGTGCCAGCAGCGCCCGTTGGACAGGCTTAAGTACTAATGAAAAACTGTTTTTT.

This chain joins TRBV5-1 and TRBJ1-1, with a tentative D call TRBD1 (5 bases). Germline V gene lookup returns CDR1 SGHRS and CDR2 YFSETQ. V was cut by 3 bases and J by 8 bases, with 14 bases left in between. The CDR3 is made up of 13 amino acids. The CDR3 here is CASSSGGVSEAFF. The CDR3 DNA sequence: TGCGCCAGCAGCTCCGGGGGGGTATCCGAAGCTTTCTTT.

CDR3 protein: CATSYPGQGLETQYF. In DNA form, the CDR3 reads TGTGCCACCAGCTATCCGGGACAGGGATTAGAGACCCAGTACTTC. The chain has TRBV15 and TRBJ2-5; 9 nucleotides agree with TRBD1. CDR1 and CDR2 from the germline V gene are LNHNV and YYDKDF (reference sequence). Trimming at V came to 5 bases and at J to 4 bases, leaving 8 bases not matched to a gene. The CDR3 loop spans 15 amino acids. Drawing the rest from reference TRBV15 and TRBJ2-5, the complete variable domain is DAMVIQNPRYQVTQFGKPVTLSCSQTLNHNVMYWYQQKSSQAPKLLFHYYDKDFNNEADTPDNFQSRRPNTSFCFLDIRSPGLGDTAMYLCATSYPGQGLETQYFGPGTRLLVL.

The chain has TRBV18 and TRBJ2-1; 7 bases match TRBD1. Germline V gene data show CDR1 as KGHSH and CDR2 as LQKENI. V shed 2 bases and J 5 bases; nucleotides not matched to a gene: 6. The CDR3 extends over 15 amino acids. The CDR3 sequence: CASSPVTGNDNEQFF. The DNA for the CDR3 is TGTGCCAGCTCACCAGTGACAGGGAATGACAATGAGCAGTTCTTC.

V is TRBV27 and J is TRBJ1-3; D unresolved. The ends were cut back, 6 bases at V and 0 bases at J, with 9 bases in the middle. Germline CDR1 is MNHEY and CDR2 is SMNVEV (reference sequence). The CDR3 runs 14 residues. The CDR3 loop is CASRSHGSGNTIYF. CDR3 coding DNA: TGTGCCAGCAGATCGCACGGCTCTGGAAACACCATATATTTT.

This clone is a singleton in its sample. The rearrangement links TRBV9 to TRBJ1-2, with 9 bases lining up with TRBD1. The V segment lost 5 bases and the J segment 5 bases; nucleotides outside the gene matches: 7. CDR3 length: 14 amino acids. Germline loops: CDR1 SGDLS, CDR2 YYNGEE. CDR3 DNA: TGTGCCAGCAGAGCCGGGACAGGGCTTTATGGCTACACCTTC. It codes for CASRAGTGLYGYTF.

The chain couples TRBV9 to TRBJ1-3; weak D call: TRBD1 (5 bases). Germline V gives CDR1 SGDLS, CDR2 YYNGEE. V was clipped by 4 bases and J by 8 bases, with 13 bases between them. The CDR3 spans 13 residues. The CDR3 is CASSLGRGDTIYF. CDR3 in DNA: TGTGCCAGCAGCCTAGGACGGGGGGACACCATATATTTT.

This chain uses TRBV7-9 with TRBJ2-2, with D perhaps TRBD2 (6 bases). V lost 3 bases, J lost 2 bases, and 19 bases lay in between. This CDR3 has 18 amino acids. Per the germline V gene, CDR1 is SEHNR and CDR2 is FQNEAQ (reference sequence). CDR3 coding DNA: TGTGCCAGCAGCTTCCCGGGAGAGAGTTTAATTAACACCGGGGAGCTGTTTTTT. As protein: CASSFPGESLINTGELFF. The full variable domain, completed using reference TRBV7-9 and TRBJ2-2, is DTGVSQNPRHKITKRGQNVTFRCDPISEHNRLYWYRQTLGQGPEFLTYFQNEAQLEKSRLLSDRFSAERPKGSFSTLEIQRTEQGDSAMYLCASSFPGESLINTGELFFGEGSRLTVL.

The chain combines TRBV9 with TRBJ2-1; TRBD2 aligns across 11 bases. The germline V gene has CDR1 SGDLS and CDR2 YYNGEE. CDR3 length: 20 residues. Trimming cost V 0 bases and J 4 bases; bases outside gene matches: 15. The CDR3 sequence: CASSVVGGRSGLAVYNEQFF. CDR3 sequence (DNA): TGTGCCAGCAGCGTAGTGGGGGGCAGATCGGGACTAGCGGTTTACAATGAGCAGTTCTTC. Based on the CDR3 plus reference TRBV9 and TRBJ2-1, the full variable domain is DSGVTQTPKHLITATGQRVTLRCSPRSGDLSVYWYQQSLDQGLQFLIQYYNGEERAKGNILERFSAQQFPDLHSELNLSSLELGDSALYFCASSVVGGRSGLAVYNEQFFGPGTRLTVL.

The genes are TRBV7-2 and TRBJ2-1; 7 bases agree with TRBD2. From germline, CDR1 is SGHTA and CDR2 FQGNSA. The J segment lost 15 bases and the V segment lost 2 bases, leaving 4 bases of the junction unmatched. The CDR3 is made up of 11 amino acids. The CDR3: CASSLRTSAFF. CDR3 coding DNA: TGTGCCAGCAGCTTAAGGACTAGTGCGTTCTTC.